A single sample is the source of the 6 T cell receptor beta chains below, sequenced in a study of T-cell memory formation after mild COVID-19. TCRdb reprocessed the 5' RACE reads with MiXCR, giving one entry per CDR3 protein. The sample includes 250,000 to 300,000 distinct CDR3 sequences, roughly 17% seen only once; the top ten take around 23%. The sample comprised PBMCs or a T cell subset sorted from them (not recorded which). The receptors originated from a man aged 18 to 30 who had mild COVID-19 (a few samples of this study predate the infection). Cell type and time point are not known.

There are many counts of this clonotype. This sequence joins TRBV5-1 and TRBJ1-1; D is uncertain. CDR1 SGHRS and CDR2 YFSETQ come from the germline V gene. There are 15 residues in the CDR3. V lost 4 bases and J 5 bases, leaving 18 bases between the germline ends. CDR3 DNA sequence: TGCGCCAGCAGCCCCCTGGGGTGGCGAGGGACTGAAGCTTTCTTT. Its protein product is CASSPLGWRGTEAFF.

This chain connects TRBV7-9 to TRBJ2-2; possibly TRBD1 or TRBD2 for D (6 bases each). Trimming left V 5 bases short and J 5 bases short, with 15 bases between. The CDR3 covers 15 residues. CDR1 and CDR2 (germline): SEHNR, FQNEAQ (reference sequence). Here the CDR3 reads CASSPRDTKTGELFF. The CDR3 DNA follows: TGTGCCAGCAGCCCGCGGGACACTAAAACCGGGGAGCTGTTTTTT.

In this sample, this clonotype turned up a few times. The CDR3 nucleotides read TGTGCCAGCAGTTTACTTGAGGGGGCGATAACGCAGTATTTT. This codes for CASSLLEGAITQYF. This rearrangement joins TRBV12-3 or TRBV12-4 to TRBJ2-3; 7 nucleotides align to TRBD1. Germline trimming cut 2 bases from V and 9 bases from J; bases unmatched to any gene: 8. The CDR3 has 14 residues.

This clonotype came up many times. This rearrangement joins TRBV5-1 to TRBJ2-1, with a possible D match to TRBD2 (5 bases). The CDR3 is 15 amino acids. The V end was cut by 4 bases, the J end by 2 bases, with 13 bases between. CDR1 is SGHRS, CDR2 YFSETQ, per germline. The CDR3 region has the DNA TGCGCCAGCAGCCCGGACTTGAGCGCCTACAATGAGCAGTTCTTC. The encoded protein is CASSPDLSAYNEQFF.

This clonotype was recorded a few times. The V call is TRBV11-2, the J call TRBJ2-5, with 8 bases identical to TRBD1. This CDR3 has 20 amino acids. The V gene end was trimmed by 5 bases and the J gene end by 0 bases; junction bases not matched to a gene: 20. CDR1 is SGHAT and CDR2 is FQNNGV in the germline V gene. The CDR3 loop is CASSPSLWTGRRKYQETQYF. In nucleotides, the CDR3 is TGTGCCAGCAGCCCCTCATTGTGGACAGGGCGTAGGAAGTACCAAGAGACCCAGTACTTC.

This rearrangement joins TRBV4-3 to TRBJ2-7; 8 bases fit TRBD1. Germline V lookup: CDR1 LGHNA, CDR2 YSLEER. The CDR3 runs 16 residues. The V and J ends lost 1 base and 4 bases, in that order; junction bases with no gene match: 9. The DNA of the CDR3 is TGCGCCAGCAGCCAAGGGACAGGGACCGGGGGATACGAGCAGTACTTC. Its protein is CASSQGTGTGGYEQYF.